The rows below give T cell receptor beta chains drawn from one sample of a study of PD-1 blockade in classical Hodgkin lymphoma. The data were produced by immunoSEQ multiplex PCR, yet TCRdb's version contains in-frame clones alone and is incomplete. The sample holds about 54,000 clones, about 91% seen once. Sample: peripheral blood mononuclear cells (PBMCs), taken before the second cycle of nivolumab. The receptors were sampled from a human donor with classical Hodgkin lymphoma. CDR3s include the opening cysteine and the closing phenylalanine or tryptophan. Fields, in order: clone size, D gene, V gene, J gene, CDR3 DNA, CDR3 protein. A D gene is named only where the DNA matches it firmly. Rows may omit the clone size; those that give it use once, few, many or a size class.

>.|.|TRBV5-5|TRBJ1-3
TGTGCCAGCAGCTTGACCTCTGGAAACACCATATATTTT
CASSLTSGNTIYF
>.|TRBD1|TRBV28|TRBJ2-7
TGTGCCAGCACCCGGACAGGGGTCCACGAGCAGTACTTC
CASTRTGVHEQYF
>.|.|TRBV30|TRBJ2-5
TGTGCCTGGAGTTATGGCTCAAGGGAGACCCAGTACTTC
CAWSYGSRETQYF
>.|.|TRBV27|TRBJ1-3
TGTGCCAGCTCTACTCCAGGCTCTGGAAACACCATATATTTT
CASSTPGSGNTIYF
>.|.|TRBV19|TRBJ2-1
TGTGCCAGTAGTATAGCCACCCTTTACCTTGAGCAGTTCTTC
CASSIATLYLEQFF
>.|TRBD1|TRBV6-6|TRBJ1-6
TGTGCCAGCAGATCCCTGCAGGGGGCGATTTCACCCCTCCACTTT
CASRSLQGAISPLHF
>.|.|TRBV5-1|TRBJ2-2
TGCGCCAGCAGCTCGACACCGAACCTAGCGTTAAACACCGGGGAGCTGTTTTTT
CASSSTPNLALNTGELFF
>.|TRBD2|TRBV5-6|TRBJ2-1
TGTGCCAGCAGCCGGGACTACCTAGTTACCCCCAATGAGCAGTTCTTC
CASSRDYLVTPNEQFF
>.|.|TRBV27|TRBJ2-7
TGTGCCAGCAGTTTATCGCCACAAATCGAGCAGTACTTC
CASSLSPQIEQYF
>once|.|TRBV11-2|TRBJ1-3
TGTGCCGAGAGGACTGATGGAAACACCATATATTTT
CAERTDGNTIYF
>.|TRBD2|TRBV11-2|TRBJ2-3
TGTGCCAGCATAGGACGGCTAGCGGAAACAGATACGCAGTATTTT
CASIGRLAETDTQYF
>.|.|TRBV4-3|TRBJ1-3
TGCGCCAGCAGCCAAGATTCGTCGGGAACTTCTGGAAACACCATATATTTT
CASSQDSSGTSGNTIYF
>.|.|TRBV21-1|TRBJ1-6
TGTGCCAGCAGCTATAAGGGCCCCAGGAGACCCCTCCACTTT
CASSYKGPRRPLHF
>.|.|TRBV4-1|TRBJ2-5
TGCGCCAGCAGCCCAGAACAGGGTCGAGAGACCCAGTACTTC
CASSPEQGRETQYF
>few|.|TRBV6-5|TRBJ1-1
TGTGCCAGCAGGGCGACAGGCTACACTGAAGCTTTCTTT
CASRATGYTEAFF